A single sample is the source of the 28 T cell receptor beta chains below, sequenced in a study of T-cell reconstitution after alpha-beta-depleted transplantation in children. Preparation of the TCRbeta library involved a method that used unique molecular identifiers. TCRdb reprocessed the PCR reads via MiXCR and lists one record per CDR3 protein. Here the sample spans some 840,000 distinct CDR3 sequences, roughly 15% being singletons. The source was PBMCs, mostly from graft donor cells, collected 360 days after TCRalphabeta/CD19-depleted stem cell transplant. The receptors come from a male patient under 18 who had a stem cell transplant for acute lymphoblastic leukemia, so the T cells may come from the graft donor.

This clonotype was recorded a few times. The gene calls are TRBV7-6 and TRBJ1-1; TRBD1 is a possible D gene (5 bases). CDR3 size: 15 residues. Germline V gene lookup returns CDR1 SGHVS and CDR2 FNYEAQ. V dropped 4 bases and J dropped 1 base, with 13 bases sitting between them. The CDR3 loop reads CASSSSMGPNTEAFF. As DNA, the CDR3 is TGTGCCAGCAGCTCCTCTATGGGGCCGAACACTGAAGCTTTCTTT.

The chain couples TRBV15 to TRBJ1-4, with no clear D. This CDR3 is built from 13 residues. The germline gives CDR1 LNHNV, CDR2 YYDKDF (reference sequence). Between the trimmed V and J ends, which lost 7 bases and 12 bases, there was a span of 18 bases. The DNA for the CDR3 is TGTGCCACCACTCCGGGCCCCGAACAAGAACTGTTTTTT. As protein: CATTPGPEQELFF.

The chain is built from TRBV6-2 or TRBV6-3 and TRBJ1-1; D remains unclear. CDR3 length: 11 residues. The germline CDR1 and CDR2 sequences are MNHEY and SVGEGT. V was shortened by 10 bases and J by 1 base, with 7 bases between the two germline ends. This chain's CDR3 is CATISNTEAFF. The CDR3 coding sequence is TGTGCCACCATTTCGAACACTGAAGCTTTCTTT.

This clonotype has at least ten counts. The V call is TRBV29-1, the J call TRBJ1-1; D gene unclear. Per the germline V gene, CDR1 is SQVTM and CDR2 is ANQGSEA. The CDR3 covers 13 residues. The ends were cut back, 3 bases at V and 4 bases at J, with 12 bases in the middle. Here the CDR3 reads CSVDWMEGTEAFF. As DNA, the CDR3 is TGCAGCGTTGATTGGATGGAGGGCACTGAAGCTTTCTTT.

This clonotype has more than one count but fewer than ten. This chain joins TRBV7-2 and TRBJ2-5, with D possibly TRBD1 on 5 matching bases. The CDR3 has 16 amino acids. Trimming removed 8 bases at V and 2 bases at J, with 21 bases between. Germline V lookup: CDR1 SGHTA, CDR2 FQGNSA. CDR3 protein: CASLAVAGHIQETQYF. Written as DNA, the CDR3 is TGTGCCAGCCTTGCGGTAGCAGGGCATATTCAAGAGACCCAGTACTTC. Complete variable domain (other parts from reference TRBV7-2 and TRBJ2-5): GAGVSQSPSNKVTEKGKDVELRCDPISGHTALYWYRQSLGQGLEFLIYFQGNSAPDKSGLPSDRFSAERTGGSVSTLTIQRTQQEDSAVYLCASLAVAGHIQETQYFGPGTRLLVL.

This clonotype was observed a single time. The J gene is TRBJ2-5, the V gene TRBV5-1, with TRBD2 identical over 8 bases. Germline CDR1 is SGHRS and CDR2 is YFSETQ. CDR3 length: 15 residues. The J segment lost 5 bases and the V segment lost 4 bases, leaving 10 bases of the junction unmatched. The CDR3 DNA follows: TGCGCCAGCAGCCGACTAGCGACCCTAGGGGAGACCCAGTACTTC. Its translation: CASSRLATLGETQYF. Full variable domain (missing parts from reference TRBV5-1 and TRBJ2-5): KAGVTQTPRYLIKTRGQQVTLSCSPISGHRSVSWYQQTPGQGLQFLFEYFSETQRNKGNFPGRFSGRQFSNSRSEMNVSTLELGDSALYLCASSRLATLGETQYFGPGTRLLVL.

The chain employs TRBV28 and TRBJ2-7, with TRBD2 matching 10 bases. V lost 5 bases and J lost 3; bases outside the gene matches: 7. The CDR3 is 15 amino acids. The V gene's germline CDR1 is MDHEN and CDR2 SYDVKM. Written as DNA, the CDR3 is TGTGCCAGCAGTCCGAGCAGCGGGAGGGTCTACGAGCAGTACTTC. Its translation: CASSPSSGRVYEQYF.

This clonotype came up a few times. This chain uses TRBV5-1 with TRBJ1-2, with D maybe TRBD1 (5 bases). CDR3 length: 13 residues. CDR1 SGHRS and CDR2 YFSETQ come from the germline V gene. Trimming took 2 bases from V and 6 from J, leaving 11 bases between them. CDR3 sequence reads: CASSFFGADGYTF. As DNA, the CDR3 is TGCGCCAGCAGCTTCTTTGGGGCTGATGGCTACACCTTC.

This chain connects TRBV7-9 to TRBJ2-5, with D possibly matching TRBD1 (5 bases). Germline V CDR1 and CDR2: SEHNR, FQNEAQ (reference sequence). This CDR3 is 15 amino acids long. V lost 2 bases and J lost 0, with 10 bases in between. Here the CDR3 reads CASSLTAGNQETQYF. CDR3 nucleotides: TGTGCCAGCAGCTTAACGGCAGGGAACCAAGAGACCCAGTACTTC.

This clonotype was counted between two and nine times. The chain carries TRBV7-8 and TRBJ1-2; possibly TRBD1 for D (5 bases). Trimming took off 5 bases at V and 0 bases at J, with 16 bases between the two ends. The V gene's germline CDR1 is SGHVS and CDR2 FQNEAQ. This CDR3 comprises 16 residues. CDR3 loop: CASSPNVRTSNYGYTF. In DNA, the CDR3 is TGTGCCAGCAGCCCGAATGTCAGGACATCTAACTATGGCTACACCTTC.

This clonotype appeared once. The V and J genes are TRBV7-9 and TRBJ2-7, with D unresolved. Between the trimmed V and J ends, which lost 5 bases and 4 bases, there was a span of 18 bases. The germline gives CDR1 SEHNR, CDR2 FQNEAQ (reference sequence). The CDR3 consists of 15 residues. The CDR3 sequence is CASSPRRVDNYEQYF. The CDR3 region has the DNA TGTGCCAGCAGCCCTCGCCGGGTCGATAATTACGAGCAGTACTTC.

CDR3 protein: CALCPSARLLLAGEETQYF. In DNA, the CDR3 is TGTGCCCTCTGTCCATCGGCGCGACTCCTACTAGCGGGAGAAGAGACCCAGTACTTC. The rearrangement links TRBV2 to TRBJ2-5, with 11 bases fitting TRBD2. The CDR3 extends over 19 amino acids. Germline V gives CDR1 SNHLY, CDR2 FYNNEI. V gave up 11 bases and J gave up 3 bases; unmatched junction bases: 23.

This clonotype was seen only a few times. The chain uses TRBV27 and TRBJ2-5, with 7 bases identical to TRBD1. V shed 6 bases, J shed 2 bases, and the junction held 9 bases outside the gene matches. The germline V gene encodes CDR1 MNHEY and CDR2 SMNVEV (reference sequence). The CDR3 covers 15 residues. For the CDR3, the DNA is TGTGCCAGCAGACGAGTGGACAGGCCTCAAGAGACCCAGTACTTC. Protein sequence: CASRRVDRPQETQYF.

This clonotype has just a few counts. The chain has TRBV20-1 and TRBJ2-2; 7 bases match TRBD2. CDR1 is DFQATT and CDR2 is SNEGSKA in the germline V gene (reference sequence). CDR3 length: 14 amino acids. V was clipped by 3 bases and J by 7 bases; unmatched bases: 8. The CDR3, as DNA: TGCAGTGCTAGGGAGACTAGCATGGGCGGGGAGCTGTTTTTT. Translated, it gives CSARETSMGGELFF.

The table lists this clonotype with a few counts. This CDR3 reads CASSESGASYEQYF. The CDR3 DNA reads as TGCGCCAGCAGTGAAAGCGGGGCTTCCTACGAGCAGTACTTC. J is TRBJ2-7 and V is TRBV10-1, with 7 bases aligning to TRBD2. Looked up from germline, CDR1 is WNHNN and CDR2 is SYGVQD (reference sequence). J was trimmed by 1 base and V by 3 bases; bases with no gene match: 3. CDR3 length: 14 amino acids.

J is TRBJ2-7 and V is TRBV9; TRBD2 aligns across 10 bases. The CDR3 consists of 15 residues. With V trimmed by 3 bases and J by 4 bases, 7 bases remained unmatched. Looked up from germline, CDR1 is SGDLS and CDR2 is YYNGEE. The CDR3 nucleotides are TGTGCCAGCAGCGCTAGCGGGAGCCTTCTGTACGAGCAGTACTTC. It yields the protein CASSASGSLLYEQYF.

The chain combines TRBV4-1 with TRBJ2-5, with D possibly being TRBD2 (6 bases). Germline loops: CDR1 MGHRA, CDR2 YSYEKL. The CDR3 consists of 15 residues. V lost 4 bases and J lost 5, with 17 bases in between. The CDR3 DNA is TGCGCCAGCAGCCCGCGGGACCCTGGGAGGGAGACCCAGTACTTC. It codes for CASSPRDPGRETQYF.

This clonotype was detected only a few times. This chain uses TRBV21-1 with TRBJ1-2. TRBV21-1 is deemed a pseudogene. CDR3 size: 15 residues. CDR3 sequence: CASSKGRGDLHGYTF. The CDR3 DNA reads TGTGCCAGCAGCAAAGGTCGAGGAGATCTTCATGGCTACACCTTC.

V usage is TRBV11-2 and J usage is TRBJ1-2; 7 positions match TRBD1. CDR3 length: 15 amino acids. J was trimmed by 4 bases and V by 4 bases; bases with no gene match: 9. Germline V gene sequence: CDR1 SGHAT, CDR2 FQNNGV. The CDR3: CASSSLQGYSYGYTF. CDR3 coding DNA: TGTGCCAGCAGCTCACTACAGGGGTATAGCTATGGCTACACCTTC.

This clonotype was seen a few times. This chain links TRBV20-1 with TRBJ2-1; 11 bases match TRBD2. V trimming: 1 base; J trimming: 9 bases; junction bases outside the gene matches: 14. CDR1 and CDR2 from the germline V gene are DFQATT and SNEGSKA (reference sequence). The CDR3 covers 17 residues. CDR3 loop: CSARVSLAGGVIGEQFF. The CDR3 DNA reads as TGCAGTGCTAGAGTTTCGTTAGCGGGAGGGGTTATCGGTGAGCAGTTCTTC.

CDR3 nucleotides: TGTGCCAGCACCCTACTACCCTCACTAGCGGCGAGCTCCTACAATGAGCAGTTCTTC. Translation: CASTLLPSLAASSYNEQFF. The chain has TRBV6-1 and TRBJ2-1; the match to TRBD2 covers 8 bases. The V gene's germline CDR1 is MNHNS and CDR2 SASEGT. This CDR3 has 19 amino acids. The junction had 17 bases not matched to a gene; V was cut back by 7 bases and J by 0 bases.

This clonotype appeared a few times. V usage is TRBV9 and J usage is TRBJ2-1; D is unclear. The CDR3 length is 13 residues. V lost 6 bases to trimming and J lost 5 bases, with 12 bases between them. Per the germline V gene, CDR1 is SGDLS and CDR2 is YYNGEE. The chain's CDR3 is CASTPPPDNEQFF. CDR3 bases: TGTGCCAGCACCCCACCCCCGGACAATGAGCAGTTCTTC. The whole variable domain, filled in from reference TRBV9 and TRBJ2-1, reads DSGVTQTPKHLITATGQRVTLRCSPRSGDLSVYWYQQSLDQGLQFLIQYYNGEERAKGNILERFSAQQFPDLHSELNLSSLELGDSALYFCASTPPPDNEQFFGPGTRLTVL.

This chain uses TRBV25-1 with TRBJ2-7; D remains ambiguous. Between the trimmed V and J ends, which lost 10 bases and 2 bases, there was a span of 15 bases. This CDR3 is built from 13 residues. Germline CDR1 MGHDK, CDR2 SYGVNS. The CDR3 sequence: CANLPTWAYEQYF. In nucleotides, the CDR3 is TGTGCCAACTTACCCACTTGGGCCTACGAGCAGTACTTC.

This clonotype was picked up a small number of times. The V and J genes are TRBV9 and TRBJ2-4, with D uncertain. CDR1 SGDLS and CDR2 YYNGEE come from the germline V gene. Deletions cut 1 base from V and 1 base from J, with 12 bases between. This CDR3 spans 16 amino acids. CDR3 sequence reads: CASSVTLRAAKNIQYF. The CDR3, as DNA: TGTGCCAGCAGCGTAACCCTCCGGGCGGCCAAAAACATTCAGTACTTC.

Only a few counts were recorded for this clonotype. The chain is built from TRBV11-2 and TRBJ2-7; 7 nucleotides align to TRBD1. This CDR3 comprises 15 residues. The germline CDR1 and CDR2 sequences are SGHAT and FQNNGV. V lost 1 base and J lost 4; bases outside the gene matches: 7. CDR3 region: CASSLGWGTDYEQYF. The CDR3 DNA is TGTGCCAGCAGCTTAGGTTGGGGGACAGATTACGAGCAGTACTTC.

This clonotype has only a few counts. The chain carries TRBV7-2 and TRBJ2-3; 11 bases fit TRBD2. The V and J ends lost 3 bases and 6 bases, in that order; junction bases with no gene match: 8. Germline CDR1 is SGHTA and CDR2 is FQGNSA. This CDR3 contains 16 residues. CDR3 nucleotides: TGTGCCAGCAGCTTGGGGCCTCTAGCGGGAGGCGATACGCAGTATTTT. It encodes CASSLGPLAGGDTQYF.

This clonotype showed up many times. The chain links TRBV5-5 to TRBJ1-4; D gene ambiguous. Germline V gene sequence: CDR1 SGHKS, CDR2 YYEKEE (reference sequence). This CDR3 is built from 14 residues. V was clipped by 0 bases and J by 7 bases, with 10 bases between them. The CDR3 sequence is CASSLVWGGEKLFF. For the CDR3, the DNA is TGTGCCAGCAGCTTGGTTTGGGGAGGTGAAAAACTGTTTTTT.

This clonotype was seen more than once but under ten times. The rearrangement joins TRBV12-3 or TRBV12-4 to TRBJ2-7, with 7 positions matching TRBD2. Trimming at V came to 4 bases and at J to 3 bases, leaving 6 bases not matched to a gene. CDR3 size: 14 residues. CDR3 nucleotide sequence: TGTGCCAGCAGTTCCCGACGGGGGGACTACGAGCAGTACTTC. Protein sequence: CASSSRRGDYEQYF.